A single T cell receptor beta chain is shown here with its context. This CDR3 spans 16 amino acids. The germline V gene encodes CDR1 MDHEN and CDR2 SYDVKM. Losses at the gene ends were 6 bases for V and 2 bases for J; bases not matched to a gene: 11. These data originate in a study of T cells in Graves' hyperthyroidism and ophthalmopathy. There were TCR beta CDR3 regions amplified from RNA transcripts. The TCR CDR3 was amplified in a first-round RT-PCR using the HTBI primer set. TCRdb re-called the multiplex PCR reads with MiXCR, one entry per CDR3 protein. The sample lists around 600,000 distinct CDR3 sequences; about 16% were seen once.

The sequence was obtained from a woman in her forties with Graves' ophthalmopathy. The rearrangement links TRBV28 to TRBJ2-3, with 7 bases aligning to TRBD1. Sequenced input: blood. The CDR3 nucleotides are TGTGCCAGCAGGCTTTCGGGGACAGAGTTCACAGATACGCAGTATTTT. Amino acid sequence: CASRLSGTEFTDTQYF.